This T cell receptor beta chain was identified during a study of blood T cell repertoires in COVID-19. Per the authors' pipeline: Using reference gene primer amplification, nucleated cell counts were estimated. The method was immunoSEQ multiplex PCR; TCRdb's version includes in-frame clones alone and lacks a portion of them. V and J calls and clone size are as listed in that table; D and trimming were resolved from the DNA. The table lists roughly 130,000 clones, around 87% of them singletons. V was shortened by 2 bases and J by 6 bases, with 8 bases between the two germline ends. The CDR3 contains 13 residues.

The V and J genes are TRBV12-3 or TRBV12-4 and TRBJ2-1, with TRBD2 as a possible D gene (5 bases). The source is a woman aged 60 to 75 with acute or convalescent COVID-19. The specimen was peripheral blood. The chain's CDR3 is CASSLLAPNEQFF. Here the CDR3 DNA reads TGTGCCAGCAGTTTACTAGCTCCCAATGAGCAGTTCTTC.